The 20 T cell receptor beta chains below all came from one sample that was sequenced in a study of response to subunit inactivated influenza vaccine. Each CDR3 protein is one row after TCRdb ran MiXCR on the RT-PCR reads. The repertoire consists of 290,000 or so distinct CDR3 sequences, with 20% to 25% occurring once and the leading ten covering approximately 10%. The source was PBMCs from blood, collected 21 months after vaccination. These receptors all come from a man aged 50 to 75 who received an inactivated influenza vaccine.

This clonotype was detected only a few times. V and J are TRBV12-3 or TRBV12-4 and TRBJ2-1, with D possibly TRBD1 on 7 matching bases. There are 14 residues in the CDR3. V dropped 7 bases and J dropped 2 bases, with 12 bases sitting between them. This chain's CDR3 is CASIGGTAYNEQFF. CDR3 bases: TGTGCCAGCATAGGGGGGACAGCCTACAATGAGCAGTTCTTC.

This clonotype was found many times. This rearrangement joins TRBV12-3 or TRBV12-4 to TRBJ2-2, with unresolved D. The CDR3 has 12 residues. V dropped 1 base and J dropped 3 bases, with 0 bases sitting between them. This CDR3 is CASSLDTGELFF. The CDR3 coding sequence is TGTGCCAGCAGTTTAGACACCGGGGAGCTGTTTTTT.

This chain connects TRBV15 to TRBJ2-5; 8 nucleotides align to TRBD1. V lost 0 bases to trimming and J lost 4 bases; unmatched junction nucleotides: 7. The germline V gene has CDR1 LNHNV and CDR2 YYDKDF (reference sequence). CDR3 size: 16 residues. The CDR3: CATSRDRGQGRETQYF. The DNA for the CDR3 is TGTGCCACCAGCAGAGATCGCGGACAGGGCCGAGAGACCCAGTACTTC.

This clonotype was counted ten times or more. The J gene is TRBJ1-3, the V gene TRBV15; D might be TRBD1 (5 bases). The CDR3 contains 16 residues. Trimming shortened V by 0 bases and J by 0 bases, and 9 bases separated the two germline ends. Germline CDR1 and CDR2: LNHNV and YYDKDF (reference sequence). The CDR3 DNA follows: TGTGCCACCAGCAGAGAGGGGCGGTACTCTGGAAACACCATATATTTT. Translation: CATSREGRYSGNTIYF. Combining the CDR3 with reference TRBV15 and TRBJ1-3 gives the whole variable domain DAMVIQNPRYQVTQFGKPVTLSCSQTLNHNVMYWYQQKSSQAPKLLFHYYDKDFNNEADTPDNFQSRRPNTSFCFLDIRSPGLGDTAMYLCATSREGRYSGNTIYFGEGSWLTVV.

The chain combines TRBV28 with TRBJ1-2, with TRBD1 identical over 9 bases. V was pared by 6 bases and J by 4 bases, with 9 bases of the junction left unmatched. Germline V CDR1 and CDR2: MDHEN, SYDVKM. The CDR3 loop spans 15 amino acids. The CDR3 DNA follows: TGTGCCAGCAGACCCCGGGACAGGGTTGGCTATGGCTACACCTTC. This gives the protein CASRPRDRVGYGYTF.

This clonotype was detected a few times. This sequence joins TRBV29-1 and TRBJ1-1, with 7 bases fitting TRBD1. After removal of 4 bases from V and 10 bases from J, the junction contained 15 bases not matched to a gene. Germline lookup yields CDR1 SQVTM and CDR2 ANQGSEA. This CDR3 is built from 14 residues. In nucleotides, the CDR3 is TGCAGCGTTGCCCCCGGGACAGACAAGAGCGGAGCTTTCTTT. This sequence encodes CSVAPGTDKSGAFF.

The chain carries TRBV7-9 and TRBJ1-2; maybe TRBD1 (5 bases). Trimming cost V 1 base and J 3 bases, with 9 bases left between them. CDR1 and CDR2 from the germline V gene are SEHNR and FQNEAQ (reference sequence). CDR3 size: 14 residues. This CDR3 is CASSLGGGHYGYTF. CDR3 DNA sequence: TGTGCCAGCAGCTTAGGCGGGGGACACTATGGCTACACCTTC. The whole variable domain, remainder taken from reference TRBV7-9 and TRBJ1-2, is DTGVSQNPRHKITKRGQNVTFRCDPISEHNRLYWYRQTLGQGPEFLTYFQNEAQLEKSRLLSDRFSAERPKGSFSTLEIQRTEQGDSAMYLCASSLGGGHYGYTFGSGTRLTVV.

In this sample, this clonotype turned up many times. V usage is TRBV18 and J usage is TRBJ1-3, with 10 bases fitting TRBD1. This CDR3 contains 13 residues. Germline V gene data show CDR1 as KGHSH and CDR2 as LQKENI. V gave up 4 bases and J gave up 7 bases; unmatched junction bases: 1. CDR3 region: CASSLDRGNTIYF. The DNA for the CDR3 is TGTGCCAGCTCACTGGACAGGGGGAACACCATATATTTT. The full variable domain, completed using reference TRBV18 and TRBJ1-3, is NAGVMQNPRHLVRRRGQEARLRCSPMKGHSHVYWYRQLPEEGLKFMVYLQKENIIDESGMPKERFSAEFPKEGPSILRIQQVVRGDSAAYFCASSLDRGNTIYFGEGSWLTVV.

This clonotype has only a few counts. The rearrangement uses TRBV10-1 and TRBJ2-3; no clear D. The CDR3 has 16 amino acids. CDR1 WNHNN and CDR2 SYGVQD come from the germline V gene (reference sequence). Between the trimmed V and J ends, which lost 1 base and 0 bases, there was a span of 11 bases. The CDR3 is CASSELYGGSTDTQYF. The CDR3 bases are TGCGCCAGCAGTGAGTTATACGGCGGAAGCACAGATACGCAGTATTTT.

Only a few counts were recorded for this clonotype. The chain combines TRBV20-1 with TRBJ2-5, with 8 bases identical to TRBD2. Germline-derived CDR1 and CDR2 are DFQATT and SNEGSKA (reference sequence). CDR3 length: 13 amino acids. V gave up 2 bases and J gave up 4 bases; unmatched junction bases: 3. The DNA of the CDR3 is TGCAGTGCTAGAAGCGGGGGTAGAGAGACCCAGTACTTC. Translating it yields CSARSGGRETQYF.

The chain has TRBV7-2 and TRBJ2-2; weak D call: TRBD2 (6 bases). This CDR3 comprises 15 residues. Deletions cut 3 bases from V and 5 bases from J, with 13 bases between. In germline, CDR1 is SGHTA, CDR2 FQGNSA. The CDR3 region is CASSLTGVWTGELFF. The CDR3 DNA follows: TGTGCCAGCAGCTTGACGGGAGTGTGGACCGGGGAGCTGTTTTTT. Looking up the rest from reference TRBV7-2 and TRBJ2-2 gives the full variable domain: GAGVSQSPSNKVTEKGKDVELRCDPISGHTALYWYRQSLGQGLEFLIYFQGNSAPDKSGLPSDRFSAERTGGSVSTLTIQRTQQEDSAVYLCASSLTGVWTGELFFGEGSRLTVL.

The CDR3 protein is CASSRDRERRSPLHF. The CDR3 DNA is TGTGCCAGCAGCCGCGACAGGGAACGGCGTTCACCCCTCCACTTT. The chain couples TRBV5-6 to TRBJ1-6; 7 nucleotides agree with TRBD1. V lost 4 bases and J lost 9; bases outside the gene matches: 10. CDR3 size: 15 residues. CDR1 SGHDT and CDR2 YYEEEE come from the germline V gene.

This chain connects TRBV11-2 to TRBJ1-1; tentative D call: TRBD1 (5 bases). Germline CDR1 reads SGHAT; CDR2 reads FQNNGV. This CDR3 has 17 residues. Trimming cost V 5 bases and J 3 bases, with 22 bases left between them. CDR3 amino acids: CASSINRVRAGDTEAFF. In DNA form, the CDR3 reads TGTGCCAGCAGCATAAACCGCGTCAGGGCGGGTGACACTGAAGCTTTCTTT. Supplemented by reference TRBV11-2 and TRBJ1-1, the full variable domain reads EAGVAQSPRYKIIEKRQSVAFWCNPISGHATLYWYQQILGQGPKLLIQFQNNGVVDDSQLPKDRFSAERLKGVDSTLKIQPAKLEDSAVYLCASSINRVRAGDTEAFFGQGTRLTVV.

The CDR3, as DNA: TGTGCCAGCAGTCAACTACAGGGAGGTGGCTACACCTTC. Translating it yields CASSQLQGGGYTF. The chain uses TRBV12-3 or TRBV12-4 and TRBJ1-2; tentative D call: TRBD1 (6 bases). V shed 5 bases and J shed 7 bases, with 14 bases lying between them. CDR3 length equals 13 residues.

This clonotype was seen a handful of times. The rearrangement uses TRBV6-1 and TRBJ2-2, with no clear D. V was trimmed by 6 bases and J by 1 base, leaving 12 bases between them. The germline V gene encodes CDR1 MNHNS and CDR2 SASEGT. The CDR3 consists of 15 residues. The CDR3 DNA reads as TGTGCCAGCAGGAAAAGAACGGAGAACACCGGGGAGCTGTTTTTT. Translated, it gives CASRKRTENTGELFF.

The gene calls are TRBV6-2 or TRBV6-3 and TRBJ2-7; the match to TRBD1 covers 7 bases. Trimming removed 7 bases from V and 0 bases from J; junction bases left unmatched: 15. CDR3 length: 17 amino acids. The germline V gene encodes CDR1 MNHEY and CDR2 SVGEGT. CDR3 sequence reads: CASKPMGQSYHSYEQYF. CDR3 nucleotides: TGTGCCAGCAAACCGATGGGACAGTCTTACCACTCCTACGAGCAGTACTTC.

This clonotype was found a few times. This chain links TRBV10-3 with TRBJ2-7; weak D call: TRBD1 (5 bases). This CDR3 comprises 14 residues. The germline V gene encodes CDR1 ENHRY and CDR2 SYGVKD. Trimming shortened V by 10 bases and J by 1 base, and 17 bases separated the two germline ends. CDR3 sequence: CATQGTGLSYEQYF. The CDR3 DNA sequence: TGTGCCACCCAGGGCACGGGTTTATCCTACGAGCAGTACTTC.

This chain connects TRBV5-4 to TRBJ2-5; D call uncertain. Germline V gives CDR1 SGHNT, CDR2 YYREEE (reference sequence). The CDR3 extends over 12 amino acids. With 3 bases removed from V and 2 bases from J, the gap between germline ends came to 5 bases. The CDR3 DNA follows: TGTGCCAGCAGCTCCGGGCAAGAGACCCAGTACTTC. This encodes CASSSGQETQYF.

CDR3 DNA: TGCGCCAGCAGCCTACAGGGGACAAGCACAGATACGCAGTATTTT. Protein sequence: CASSLQGTSTDTQYF. This chain uses TRBV4-1 with TRBJ2-3; 7 nucleotides agree with TRBD1. The CDR3 contains 15 residues. CDR1 and CDR2 (germline): MGHRA, YSYEKL. Unmatched junction bases numbered 4, after V lost 4 bases and J lost 0 bases.

The V gene is TRBV7-2, the J gene TRBJ2-7; TRBD2 matches at 7 bases. This CDR3 has 14 amino acids. Germline CDR1 is SGHTA and CDR2 is FQGNSA. V gave up 4 bases and J gave up 2 bases; unmatched junction bases: 5. The CDR3 bases are TGTGCCAGCAGCTACTCCGGGACTACCTACGAGCAGTACTTC. It translates to CASSYSGTTYEQYF.